The source of this TCR beta chain is a study of T cell clonotyping in hematopoietic cell transplantation. Regarding the study as a whole: Pathologically expanded recipient clonotypes increased progressively from day 30 to day 180 as diversity fell.

Looked up from germline, CDR1 is LNHDA and CDR2 is SQIVND (reference sequence). The CDR3 loop spans 14 amino acids. V was clipped by 6 bases and J by 6 bases, with 14 bases between them. On this clone: Its antigen is as yet unknown.

The sample's time point: recipient sample about 28 days before transplant, after cytoreduction. Samples: about 28 days before transplant, then days 30, 100 and 180 after. The repertoire was sequenced with immunoSEQ multiplex PCR; TCRdb's copy has only in-frame clones and lacks some. The sample has more than 20,000 clones; around 84% are singletons. V gene TRBV19 combines with J gene TRBJ1-4, with a weak D call TRBD1 (5 bases). The sequenced sample was peripheral blood mononuclear cells, obtained before stem cell transplant. The receptor was isolated from a woman in her sixties or seventies with acute myeloid leukemia. Some clones in this sample may be carry-over from other donors' samples. CDR3 DNA sequence: TGTGCCAGTAGCCCCCCGGGGCCTGATGAAAAACTGTTTTTT. It is translated as CASSPPGPDEKLFF.